This T cell receptor (beta chain) was recorded in a study of blood T cell repertoires in COVID-19. CDR3 length: 19 residues. J lost 5 bases, V lost 7 bases, and 23 bases had no gene match. Germline V gene data show CDR1 as LNHDA and CDR2 as SQIVND (reference sequence). Here immunoSEQ multiplex PCR was the method, and the copy in TCRdb shows in-frame clones only, minus some. Counted here are over 250,000 clones, approximately 91% occurring once; the ten biggest clones make up over 2%. This TCR came from a woman aged 25 to 39 with COVID-19, enrolled during active disease. V is TRBV19 and J is TRBJ1-5, with 7 nucleotides matching TRBD1. The sample consisted of peripheral blood. The CDR3 bases are TGTGCCAGTACCACCCCGGGGAGAAACCCGGCCAGGGGGTATCAGCCCCAGCATTTT. This encodes CASTTPGRNPARGYQPQHF.